This TCR beta chain was captured in a study of shared clonotypes between healthy human individuals. Notes on this clone: Its antigen is currently unknown.

Study-level results: Few donors limited the genetic and exposure-history diversity represented. Despite large depth, sorted-subset datasets appeared incompletely sequenced.

The repertoire was sequenced with immunoSEQ multiplex PCR; TCRdb's copy has only in-frame clones and lacks some. Of a few million clones in the sample, 90% to 95% were seen once. The sequence was obtained from a man in his late teens or twenties in good health. The source material was naive CD4+ T cells sorted from blood. Sample subset: CD45RA+ positively selected.

CDR3 in DNA: TGTGCCAGCAGCGTCCCCCCAAGCGGCTACACCTTC. Translation gives CASSVPPSGYTF. The chain has TRBV5-5 and TRBJ1-2; D ambiguous. The germline V and J ends were trimmed by 4 bases and 8 bases, with 12 bases remaining between them. CDR3 length equals 12 residues. Germline CDR1 and CDR2: SGHKS and YYEKEE (reference sequence).